Described below is a single T cell receptor (beta chain) sequence and its context. As yet, its antigen is unknown. This sample was taken from a study of CD8 T cells in ankylosing spondylitis. Study conclusions and caveats: Disease-linked clones reportedly showed significant enrichment in matched ankylosing spondylitis synovial fluid. Earlier authors reported some of these motif variants in reactive arthritis synovial fluid and blood. Characteristic of ankylosing spondylitis blood, it appeared, was a TCR beta motif comprising several highly homologous variants.

Trimming removed 1 base at V and 7 bases at J, with 14 bases between. This CDR3 is 15 amino acids long. Germline lookup yields CDR1 SGHAT and CDR2 FQNNGV. Making use of molecular barcodes, quantitative 5'-RACE generated TCR beta libraries. Each CDR3 protein is one row after TCRdb ran MiXCR on the 5' RACE reads. Seen here are about 90,000 distinct CDR3 sequences, about 8.1% observed once, and the top ten hold 30%. The chain joins TRBV11-2 to TRBJ2-1, with D maybe TRBD1 (5 bases). The sequenced material came from blood, either unsorted or a sorted T cell fraction (not recorded which). This TCR was sampled from a male donor with ankylosing spondylitis. As DNA, the CDR3 is TGTGCCAGCAGCTTAGCCCCGGGCAGGGCAAATGAGCAGTTCTTC. It encodes CASSLAPGRANEQFF.